This T cell receptor (beta chain) was profiled in a study of T-cell reconstitution after alpha-beta-depleted transplantation in children. Unique molecular identifiers featured in how the TCRbeta library was prepared. TCRdb re-called the PCR reads through MiXCR, storing one row per CDR3 protein. Seen here are under 7,000 distinct CDR3 sequences, roughly 15% observed once, and the top ten hold roughly 5.6%. Study-level results: For some patients, TCRbeta diversity was high at day 60 because of recipient T cells and thymic progenitors that survived. Newly produced T cells mostly accounted for T-cell counts and diversity one year post-transplant. Two months or so post-transplant, alpha-beta T cells reportedly derived from several hundred expanded graft clones.

Trimming removed 4 bases at V and 5 bases at J, with 20 bases between. Germline CDR1 MNHEY, CDR2 SVGAGI. This CDR3 region has 16 residues. By share of the sample, this clonotype is medium-sized. Its antigen is as yet unknown. The specimen comprised PBMCs, sampled before TCRalphabeta/CD19-depleted stem cell transplant. The clonotype originates from a boy aged 5-17 years with acute lymphoblastic leukemia, due to receive a stem cell transplant. V is TRBV6-5 and J is TRBJ1-1; the D is unclear. Here the CDR3 reads CASSSSPNTRTTEAFF. In DNA, the CDR3 is TGTGCCAGCAGTTCCTCACCCAACACGAGAACAACTGAAGCTTTCTTT.